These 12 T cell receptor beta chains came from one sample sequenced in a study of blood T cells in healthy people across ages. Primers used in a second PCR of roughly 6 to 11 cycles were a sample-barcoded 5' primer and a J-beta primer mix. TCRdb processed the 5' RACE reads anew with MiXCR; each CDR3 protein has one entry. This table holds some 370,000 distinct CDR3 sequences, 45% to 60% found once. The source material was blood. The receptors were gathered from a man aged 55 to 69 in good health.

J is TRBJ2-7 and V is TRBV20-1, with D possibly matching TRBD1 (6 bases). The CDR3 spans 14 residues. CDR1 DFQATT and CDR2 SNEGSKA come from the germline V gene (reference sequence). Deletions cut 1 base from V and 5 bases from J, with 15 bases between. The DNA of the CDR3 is TGCAGTGCTAGAGGTCGCCCCAGGGGAAACGAGCAGTACTTC. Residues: CSARGRPRGNEQYF.

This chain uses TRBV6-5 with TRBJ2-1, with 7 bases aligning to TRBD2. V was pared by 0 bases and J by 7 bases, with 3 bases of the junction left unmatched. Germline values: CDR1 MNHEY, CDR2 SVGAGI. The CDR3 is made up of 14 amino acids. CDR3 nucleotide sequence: TGTGCCAGCAGTTACTCGGGGGGGACGAATGAGCAGTTCTTC. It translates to CASSYSGGTNEQFF.

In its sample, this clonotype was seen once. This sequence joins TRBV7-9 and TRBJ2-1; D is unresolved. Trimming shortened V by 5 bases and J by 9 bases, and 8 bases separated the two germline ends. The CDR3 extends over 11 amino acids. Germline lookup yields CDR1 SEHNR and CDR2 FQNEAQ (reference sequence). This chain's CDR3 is CASSGGGEQFF. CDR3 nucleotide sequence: TGTGCCAGCAGCGGTGGCGGTGAGCAGTTCTTC. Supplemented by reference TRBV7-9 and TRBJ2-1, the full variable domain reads DTGVSQNPRHKITKRGQNVTFRCDPISEHNRLYWYRQTLGQGPEFLTYFQNEAQLEKSRLLSDRFSAERPKGSFSTLEIQRTEQGDSAMYLCASSGGGEQFFGPGTRLTVL.

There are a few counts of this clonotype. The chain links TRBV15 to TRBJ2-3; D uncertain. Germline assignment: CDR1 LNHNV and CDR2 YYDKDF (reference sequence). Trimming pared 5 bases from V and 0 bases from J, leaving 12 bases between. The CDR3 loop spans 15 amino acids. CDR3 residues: CATSSTRASTDTQYF. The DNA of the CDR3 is TGTGCCACCAGCTCAACCCGGGCGAGCACAGATACGCAGTATTTT.

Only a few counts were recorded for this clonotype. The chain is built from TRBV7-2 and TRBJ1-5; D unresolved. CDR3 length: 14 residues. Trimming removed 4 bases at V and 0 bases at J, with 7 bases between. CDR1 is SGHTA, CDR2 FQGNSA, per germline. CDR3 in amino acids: CASSWQLSNQPQHF. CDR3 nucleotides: TGTGCCAGCAGCTGGCAGCTTAGCAATCAGCCCCAGCATTTT. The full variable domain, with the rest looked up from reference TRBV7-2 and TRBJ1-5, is GAGVSQSPSNKVTEKGKDVELRCDPISGHTALYWYRQSLGQGLEFLIYFQGNSAPDKSGLPSDRFSAERTGGSVSTLTIQRTQQEDSAVYLCASSWQLSNQPQHFGDGTRLSIL.

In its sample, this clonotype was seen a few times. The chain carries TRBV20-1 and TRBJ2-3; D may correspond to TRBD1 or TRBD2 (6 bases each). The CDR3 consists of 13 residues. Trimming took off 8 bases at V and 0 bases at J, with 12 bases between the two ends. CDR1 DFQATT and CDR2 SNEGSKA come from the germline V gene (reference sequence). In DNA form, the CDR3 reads TGCAGTACCTGGGGGGCAAGCACAGATACGCAGTATTTT. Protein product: CSTWGASTDTQYF.

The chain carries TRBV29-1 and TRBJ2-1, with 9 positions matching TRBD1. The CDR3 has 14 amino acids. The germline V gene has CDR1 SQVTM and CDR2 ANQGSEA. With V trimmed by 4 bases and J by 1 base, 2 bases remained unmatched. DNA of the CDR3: TGCAGCGTTGCCGGGACAGGGTCCTACAATGAGCAGTTCTTC. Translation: CSVAGTGSYNEQFF.

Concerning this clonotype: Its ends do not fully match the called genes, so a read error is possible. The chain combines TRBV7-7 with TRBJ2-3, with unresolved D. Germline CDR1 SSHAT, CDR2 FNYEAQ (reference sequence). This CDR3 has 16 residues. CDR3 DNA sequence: TGTGCTAGCAGCCCTTTCCAGGATGGAAGCACAGATACGCAGTATTTT. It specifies CASSPFQDGSTDTQYF.

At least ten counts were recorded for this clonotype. The DNA for the CDR3 is TGTGCCAGCAGCGTCGGGACAGGAAGCACAGATACGCAGTATTTT. This encodes CASSVGTGSTDTQYF. The rearrangement uses TRBV6-1 and TRBJ2-3, with 8 bases aligning to TRBD1. Germline V gives CDR1 MNHNS, CDR2 SASEGT. CDR3 length: 15 amino acids. J was trimmed by 0 bases and V by 6 bases; bases with no gene match: 5.

The CDR3 is CASSLRQGRNYGYTF. DNA of the CDR3: TGTGCCAGCAGCTTACGACAGGGGAGAAACTATGGCTACACCTTC. This sequence joins TRBV7-2 and TRBJ1-2; 8 bases align to TRBD1. The CDR3 has 15 amino acids. Looked up from germline, CDR1 is SGHTA and CDR2 is FQGNSA. The V gene end was trimmed by 2 bases and the J gene end by 2 bases; junction bases not matched to a gene: 4.

The CDR3 protein is CASTPTSGYPYEQYF. CDR3 sequence (DNA): TGTGCCAGCACCCCCACCAGCGGGTACCCCTACGAGCAGTACTTC. This chain connects TRBV12-3 or TRBV12-4 to TRBJ2-7, with D perhaps matching TRBD2 (6 bases). The CDR3 extends over 15 amino acids. V was shortened by 7 bases and J by 2 bases, with 18 bases between the two germline ends.

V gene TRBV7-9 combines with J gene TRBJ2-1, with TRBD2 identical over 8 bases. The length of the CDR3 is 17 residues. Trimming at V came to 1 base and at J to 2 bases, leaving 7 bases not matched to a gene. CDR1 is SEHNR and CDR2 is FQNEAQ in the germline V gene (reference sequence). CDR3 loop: CASSLEVREVTYNEQFF. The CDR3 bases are TGTGCCAGCAGCTTAGAGGTGCGGGAGGTAACCTACAATGAGCAGTTCTTC.